One T cell receptor (beta chain) is described in this entry. This specimen comes from a study of blood T cell repertoires in COVID-19. In the original processing: Amplification from reference gene primers served as the basis for estimated nucleated cell counts. Only in-frame clones appear in the TCRdb table, and some are missing; sequencing was by immunoSEQ multiplex PCR. That table is the source of V, J and clone size, and D and trimming were worked out from the DNA. The profile shows about 130,000 clones, about 86% of them singletons. Allocation to cohorts depended on clinical history reported by the participants. The sequencing input was PBMCs or T cells enriched from blood (not recorded which). The receptor was isolated from a man between 40 and 49 years old with acute COVID-19.

The DNA for the CDR3 is TGTGCCATCAGTGAGTCGAGCGTCGTGGCCGCTGGAAACACCATATATTTT. The encoded protein is CAISESSVVAAGNTIYF. The chain employs TRBV10-3 and TRBJ1-3, with unresolved D. Trimming shortened V by 0 bases and J by 2 bases, and 14 bases separated the two germline ends. The CDR3 covers 17 residues. CDR1 is ENHRY and CDR2 is SYGVKD in the germline V gene.